What follows describes a single TCR beta chain. Individuals aged roughly 18 to 95 years were recruited from 24 US areas. Participants' own reports of clinical history determined their cohort assignment. Assay: immunoSEQ multiplex PCR; the TCRdb copy retains only in-frame clones and omits some. The profile shows nearly 400,000 clones, about 90% of them singletons. These data belong to a study of blood T cell repertoires in COVID-19. Study-level background: Samples taken during acute and convalescent COVID-19 were collected in the United States, Italy and Spain. Sample material is recorded as cDNA or gDNA derived from T cells, B-cell-depleted T cells, or PBMCs.

The TCR comes from a woman aged 30 to 39 who had recovered from COVID-19. Sequencing was carried out using PBMCs or T cells enriched from blood (not recorded which).

The CDR3 loop is CASSTFYRVQETQYF. The CDR3 bases are TGTGCCAGCAGTACCTTTTACAGGGTACAAGAGACCCAGTACTTC. This chain connects TRBV6-5 to TRBJ2-5, with D possibly being TRBD1 (6 bases). This CDR3 is built from 15 residues. The germline CDR1 and CDR2 sequences are MNHEY and SVGAGI. Trimming took 5 bases from V and 2 from J, leaving 15 bases between them.